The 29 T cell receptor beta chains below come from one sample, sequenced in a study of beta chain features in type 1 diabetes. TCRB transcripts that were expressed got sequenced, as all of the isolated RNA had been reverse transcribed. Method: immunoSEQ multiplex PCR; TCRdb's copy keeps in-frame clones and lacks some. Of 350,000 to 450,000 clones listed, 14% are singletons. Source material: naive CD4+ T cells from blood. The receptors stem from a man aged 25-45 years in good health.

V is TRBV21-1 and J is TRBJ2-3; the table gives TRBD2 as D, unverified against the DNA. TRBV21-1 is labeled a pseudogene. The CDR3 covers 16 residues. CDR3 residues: CASSPSREALGYTQYF. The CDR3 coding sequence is TGTGCCAGCAGCCCCTCCCGGGAGGCGCTAGGCTATACGCAGTATTTT.

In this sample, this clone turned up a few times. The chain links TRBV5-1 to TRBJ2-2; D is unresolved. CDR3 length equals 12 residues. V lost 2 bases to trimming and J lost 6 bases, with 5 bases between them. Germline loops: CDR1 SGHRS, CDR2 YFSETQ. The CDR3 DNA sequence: TGCGCCAGCAGCTTTAGCTCCGGGGAGCTGTTTTTT. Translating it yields CASSFSSGELFF. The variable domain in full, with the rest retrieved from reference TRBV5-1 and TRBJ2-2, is KAGVTQTPRYLIKTRGQQVTLSCSPISGHRSVSWYQQTPGQGLQFLFEYFSETQRNKGNFPGRFSGRQFSNSRSEMNVSTLELGDSALYLCASSFSSGELFFGEGSRLTVL.

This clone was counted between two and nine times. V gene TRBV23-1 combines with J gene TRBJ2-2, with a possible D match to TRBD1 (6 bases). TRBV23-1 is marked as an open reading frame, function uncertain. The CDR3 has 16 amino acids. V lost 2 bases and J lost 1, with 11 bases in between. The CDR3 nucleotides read TGCGCCAGCAGTCAAGGATCGGGACAGAACACCGGGGAGCTGTTTTTT. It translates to CASSQGSGQNTGELFF.

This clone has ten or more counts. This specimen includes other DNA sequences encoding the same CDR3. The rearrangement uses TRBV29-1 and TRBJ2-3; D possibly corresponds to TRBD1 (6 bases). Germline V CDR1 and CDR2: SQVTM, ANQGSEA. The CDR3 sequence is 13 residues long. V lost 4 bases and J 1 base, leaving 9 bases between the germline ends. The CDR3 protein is CSVVQGGTDTQYF. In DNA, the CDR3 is TGCAGCGTTGTACAGGGCGGCACAGATACGCAGTATTTT.

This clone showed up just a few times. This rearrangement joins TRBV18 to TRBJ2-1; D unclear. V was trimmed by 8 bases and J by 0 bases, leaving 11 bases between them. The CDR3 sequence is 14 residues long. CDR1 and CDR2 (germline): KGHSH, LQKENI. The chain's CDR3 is CASHTADSYNEQFF. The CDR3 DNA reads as TGTGCCAGCCACACAGCAGACTCCTACAATGAGCAGTTCTTC. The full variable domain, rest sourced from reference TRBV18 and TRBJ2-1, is NAGVMQNPRHLVRRRGQEARLRCSPMKGHSHVYWYRQLPEEGLKFMVYLQKENIIDESGMPKERFSAEFPKEGPSILRIQQVVRGDSAAYFCASHTADSYNEQFFGPGTRLTVL.

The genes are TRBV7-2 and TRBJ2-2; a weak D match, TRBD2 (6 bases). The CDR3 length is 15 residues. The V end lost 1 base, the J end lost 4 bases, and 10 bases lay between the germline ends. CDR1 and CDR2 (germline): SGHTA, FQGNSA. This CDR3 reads CASSLVGTSTGELFF. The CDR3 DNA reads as TGTGCCAGCAGCTTAGTAGGGACTTCCACCGGGGAGCTGTTTTTT.

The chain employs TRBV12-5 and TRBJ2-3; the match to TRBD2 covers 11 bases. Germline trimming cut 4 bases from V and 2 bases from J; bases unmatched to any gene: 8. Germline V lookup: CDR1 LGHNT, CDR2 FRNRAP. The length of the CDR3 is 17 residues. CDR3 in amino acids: CASGSLLAGDHTDTQYF. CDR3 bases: TGTGCTAGTGGTTCACTACTAGCGGGGGACCACACAGATACGCAGTATTTT.

The chain's CDR3 is CASSSEQRSAEAFF. The CDR3 DNA is TGTGCCAGCAGTTCTGAACAGCGATCGGCTGAAGCTTTCTTT. The chain employs TRBV6-5 and TRBJ1-1, with D unresolved. The CDR3 spans 14 residues. The ends were cut back, 4 bases at V and 6 bases at J, with 15 bases in the middle. Per germline, CDR1 MNHEY and CDR2 SVGAGI.

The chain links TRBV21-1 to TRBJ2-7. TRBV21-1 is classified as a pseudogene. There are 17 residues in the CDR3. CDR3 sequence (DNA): TGTGCCAGCAGCAAAGTAAGCGGTACAGGCAGAGGGTACGAGCAGTACGTC. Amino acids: CASSKVSGTGRGYEQYV.

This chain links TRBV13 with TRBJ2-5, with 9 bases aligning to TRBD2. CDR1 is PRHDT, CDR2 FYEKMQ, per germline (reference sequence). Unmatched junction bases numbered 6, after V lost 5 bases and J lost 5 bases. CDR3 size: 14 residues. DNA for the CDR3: TGTGCCAGCAGCGAGGGACTAGCCGGTGAGACCCAGTACTTC. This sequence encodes CASSEGLAGETQYF.

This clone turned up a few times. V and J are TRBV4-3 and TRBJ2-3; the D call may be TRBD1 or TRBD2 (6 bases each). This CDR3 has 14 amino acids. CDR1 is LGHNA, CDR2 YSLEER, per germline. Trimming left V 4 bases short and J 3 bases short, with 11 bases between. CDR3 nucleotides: TGCGCCAGCAGCCTTGGGGGGCCGACAGATACGCAGTATTTT. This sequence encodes CASSLGGPTDTQYF.

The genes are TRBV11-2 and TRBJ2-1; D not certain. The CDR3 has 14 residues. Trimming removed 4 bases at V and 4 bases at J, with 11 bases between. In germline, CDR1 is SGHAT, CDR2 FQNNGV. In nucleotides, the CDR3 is TGTGCCAGCAGCTCCATCATACAGTACAATGAGCAGTTCTTC. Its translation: CASSSIIQYNEQFF.

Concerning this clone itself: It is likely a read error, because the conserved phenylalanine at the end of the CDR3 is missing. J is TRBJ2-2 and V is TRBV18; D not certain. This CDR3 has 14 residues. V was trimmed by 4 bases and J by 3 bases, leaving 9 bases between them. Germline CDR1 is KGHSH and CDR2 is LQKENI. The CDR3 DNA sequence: TGTGCCAGCTCACTAAGGGCCGACACCGGGGAGCTGTTTCTT. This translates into CASSLRADTGELFL.

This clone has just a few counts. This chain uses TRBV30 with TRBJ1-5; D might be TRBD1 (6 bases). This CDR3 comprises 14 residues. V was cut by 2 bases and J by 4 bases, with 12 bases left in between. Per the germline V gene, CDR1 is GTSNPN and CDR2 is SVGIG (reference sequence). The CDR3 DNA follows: TGTGCCTGGAGTACAGGGACCAGTAATCAGCCCCAGCATTTT. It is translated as CAWSTGTSNQPQHF.

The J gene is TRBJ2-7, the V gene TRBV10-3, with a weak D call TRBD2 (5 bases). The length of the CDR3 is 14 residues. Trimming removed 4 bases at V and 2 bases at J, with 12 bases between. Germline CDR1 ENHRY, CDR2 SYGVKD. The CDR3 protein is CAISVGEGAYEQYV. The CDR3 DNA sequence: TGTGCCATCAGTGTGGGCGAGGGAGCCTACGAGCAGTACGTC.

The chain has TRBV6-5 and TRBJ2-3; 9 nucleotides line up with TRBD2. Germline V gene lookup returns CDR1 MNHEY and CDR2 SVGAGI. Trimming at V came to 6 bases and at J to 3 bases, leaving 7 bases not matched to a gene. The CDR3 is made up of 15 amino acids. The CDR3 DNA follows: TGTGCCAGCAGCCGCGGGGGGGCGGGAACAGATACGCAGTATTTT. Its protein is CASSRGGAGTDTQYF.

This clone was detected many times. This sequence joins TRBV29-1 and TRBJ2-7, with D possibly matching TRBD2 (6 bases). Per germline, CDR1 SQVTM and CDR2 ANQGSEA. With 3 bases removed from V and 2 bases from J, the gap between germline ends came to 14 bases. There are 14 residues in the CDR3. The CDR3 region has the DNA TGCAGCGTTGAGCGGAGGGTGGAGGCCTACGAGCAGTACGTC. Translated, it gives CSVERRVEAYEQYV.

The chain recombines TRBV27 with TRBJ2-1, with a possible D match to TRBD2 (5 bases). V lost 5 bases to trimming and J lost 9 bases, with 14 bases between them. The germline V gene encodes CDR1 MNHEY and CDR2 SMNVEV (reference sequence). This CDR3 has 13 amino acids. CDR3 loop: CASSPVGRGEQFF. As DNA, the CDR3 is TGTGCCAGCAGTCCAGTGGGTCGGGGTGAGCAGTTCTTC.

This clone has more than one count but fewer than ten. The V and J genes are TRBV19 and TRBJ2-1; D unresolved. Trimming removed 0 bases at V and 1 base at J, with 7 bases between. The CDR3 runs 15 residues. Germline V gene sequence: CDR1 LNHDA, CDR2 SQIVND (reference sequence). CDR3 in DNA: TGTGCCAGTAGTATAGATACGAGTTCCTACAATGAGCAGTTCTTC. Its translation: CASSIDTSSYNEQFF.

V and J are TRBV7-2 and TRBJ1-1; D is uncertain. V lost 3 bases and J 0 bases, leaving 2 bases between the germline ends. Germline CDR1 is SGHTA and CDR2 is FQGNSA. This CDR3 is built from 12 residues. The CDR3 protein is CASSLLNTEAFF. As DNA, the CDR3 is TGTGCCAGCAGCTTGTTGAACACTGAAGCTTTCTTT.

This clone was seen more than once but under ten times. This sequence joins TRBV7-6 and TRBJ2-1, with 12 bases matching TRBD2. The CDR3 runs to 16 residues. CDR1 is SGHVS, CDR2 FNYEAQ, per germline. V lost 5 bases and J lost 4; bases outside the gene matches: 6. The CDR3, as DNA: TGTGCCAGCAGCATCCGGACTAGCGGGGTTTACAATGAGCAGTTCTTC. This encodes CASSIRTSGVYNEQFF.

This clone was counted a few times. The CDR3 loop reads CASSASGAHNEQFF. CDR3 sequence (DNA): TGTGCCAGCAGCGCGAGCGGGGCCCACAATGAGCAGTTCTTC. The chain combines TRBV7-2 with TRBJ2-1; TRBD2 matches at 7 bases. CDR3 size: 14 residues. V dropped 5 bases and J dropped 5; count of bases not matched to a gene: 6. The germline V gene has CDR1 SGHTA and CDR2 FQGNSA.

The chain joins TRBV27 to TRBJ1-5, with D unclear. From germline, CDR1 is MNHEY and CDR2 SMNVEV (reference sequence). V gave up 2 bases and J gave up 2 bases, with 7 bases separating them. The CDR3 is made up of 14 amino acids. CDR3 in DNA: TGTGCCAGCAGTTTAAACAAAGGCAATCAGCCCCAGCATTTT. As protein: CASSLNKGNQPQHF.

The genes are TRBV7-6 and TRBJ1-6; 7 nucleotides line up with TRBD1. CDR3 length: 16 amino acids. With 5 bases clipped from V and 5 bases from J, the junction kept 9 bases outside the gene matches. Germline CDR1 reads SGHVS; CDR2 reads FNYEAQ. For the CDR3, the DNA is TGTGCCAGCAGCCGGGGAGGGGGCAGGGATAATTCACCCCTCCACTTT. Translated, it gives CASSRGGGRDNSPLHF.

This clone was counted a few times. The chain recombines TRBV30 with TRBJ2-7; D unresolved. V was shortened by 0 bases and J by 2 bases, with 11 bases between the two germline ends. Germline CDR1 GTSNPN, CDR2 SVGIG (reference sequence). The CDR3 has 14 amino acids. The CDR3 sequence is CAWSVRVSPYEQYV. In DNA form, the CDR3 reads TGTGCCTGGAGTGTACGGGTTAGTCCCTACGAGCAGTACGTC.

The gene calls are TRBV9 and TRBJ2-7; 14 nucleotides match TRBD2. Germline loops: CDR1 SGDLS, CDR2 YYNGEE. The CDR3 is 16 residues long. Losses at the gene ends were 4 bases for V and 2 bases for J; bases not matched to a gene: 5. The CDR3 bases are TGTGCCAGCAGCCCGGGACTAGCGGGGGCCACCTACGAGCAGTACTTC. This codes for CASSPGLAGATYEQYF.

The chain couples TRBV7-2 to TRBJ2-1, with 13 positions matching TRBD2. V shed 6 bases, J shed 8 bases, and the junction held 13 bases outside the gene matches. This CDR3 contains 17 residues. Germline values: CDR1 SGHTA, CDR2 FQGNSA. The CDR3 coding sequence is TGTGCCAGCAGATATCGGCCGGGACTAGCGGGACGGGATGAGCAGTTCTTC. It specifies CASRYRPGLAGRDEQFF.

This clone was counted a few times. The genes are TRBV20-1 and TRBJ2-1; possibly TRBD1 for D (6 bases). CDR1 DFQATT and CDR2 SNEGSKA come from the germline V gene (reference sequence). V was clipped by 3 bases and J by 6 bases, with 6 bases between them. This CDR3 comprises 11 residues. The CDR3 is CSARGANEQFF. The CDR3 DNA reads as TGCAGTGCTAGGGGGGCCAATGAGCAGTTCTTC.

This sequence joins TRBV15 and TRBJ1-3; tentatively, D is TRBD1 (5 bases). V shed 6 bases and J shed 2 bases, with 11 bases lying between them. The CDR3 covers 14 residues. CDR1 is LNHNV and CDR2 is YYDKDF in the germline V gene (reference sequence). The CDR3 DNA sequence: TGTGCCACCAGTACGGGGGACCCTGGAAACACCATATATTTT. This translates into CATSTGDPGNTIYF. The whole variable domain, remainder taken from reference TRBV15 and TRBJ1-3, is DAMVIQNPRYQVTQFGKPVTLSCSQTLNHNVMYWYQQKSSQAPKLLFHYYDKDFNNEADTPDNFQSRRPNTSFCFLDIRSPGLGDTAMYLCATSTGDPGNTIYFGEGSWLTVV.